This T cell receptor (beta chain) stems from a study of immune cell composition in non-small cell lung cancer. The CDR3 totals 13 residues. From germline, CDR1 is LNHNV and CDR2 YYDKDF (reference sequence). V dropped 2 bases and J dropped 6; count of bases not matched to a gene: 2. Clones were read by immunoSEQ multiplex PCR, and TCRdb kept only the in-frame ones, dropping some. In the table there are some 8,500 clones, 76% of which are singletons. This sequence was found in a human donor with non-small cell lung cancer. V gene TRBV15 combines with J gene TRBJ2-7; TRBD1 matches at 9 bases. The material sequenced was lung tumor tissue. The CDR3 here is CATSRQTGGEQYF. In DNA, the CDR3 is TGTGCCACCAGCAGACAGACAGGGGGCGAGCAGTACTTC.